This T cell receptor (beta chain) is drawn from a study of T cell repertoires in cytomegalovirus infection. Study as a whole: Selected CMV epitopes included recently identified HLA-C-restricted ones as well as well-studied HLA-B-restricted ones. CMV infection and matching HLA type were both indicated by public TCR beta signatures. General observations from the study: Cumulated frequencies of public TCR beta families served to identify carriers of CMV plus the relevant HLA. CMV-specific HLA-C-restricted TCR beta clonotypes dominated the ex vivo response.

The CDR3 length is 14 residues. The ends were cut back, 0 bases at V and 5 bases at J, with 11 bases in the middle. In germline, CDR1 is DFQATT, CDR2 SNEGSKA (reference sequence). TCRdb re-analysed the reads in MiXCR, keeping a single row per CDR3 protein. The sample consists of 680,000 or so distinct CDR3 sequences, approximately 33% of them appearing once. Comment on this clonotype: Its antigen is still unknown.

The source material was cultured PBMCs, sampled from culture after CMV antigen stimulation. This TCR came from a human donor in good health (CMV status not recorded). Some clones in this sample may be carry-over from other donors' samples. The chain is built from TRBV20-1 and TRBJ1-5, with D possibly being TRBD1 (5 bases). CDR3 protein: CSARDPRGDQPQHF. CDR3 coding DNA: TGCAGTGCTAGAGATCCGAGGGGAGATCAGCCCCAGCATTTT.